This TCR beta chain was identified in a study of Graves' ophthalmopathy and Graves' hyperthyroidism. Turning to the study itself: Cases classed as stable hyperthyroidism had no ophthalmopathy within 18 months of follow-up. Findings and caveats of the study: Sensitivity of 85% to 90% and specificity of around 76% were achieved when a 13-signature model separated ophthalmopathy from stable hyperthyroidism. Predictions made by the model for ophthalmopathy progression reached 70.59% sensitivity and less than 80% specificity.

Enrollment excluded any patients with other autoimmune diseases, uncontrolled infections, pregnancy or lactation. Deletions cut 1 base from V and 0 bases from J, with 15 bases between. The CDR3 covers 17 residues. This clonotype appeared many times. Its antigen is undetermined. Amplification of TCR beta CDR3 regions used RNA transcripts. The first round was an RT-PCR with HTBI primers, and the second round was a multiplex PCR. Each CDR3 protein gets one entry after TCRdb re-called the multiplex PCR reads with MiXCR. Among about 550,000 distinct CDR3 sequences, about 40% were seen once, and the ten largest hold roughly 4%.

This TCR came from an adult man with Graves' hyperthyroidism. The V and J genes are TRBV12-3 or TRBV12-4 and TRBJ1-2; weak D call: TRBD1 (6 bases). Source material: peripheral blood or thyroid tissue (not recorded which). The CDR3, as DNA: TGTGCCAGCAGTTTAGATCTAGGGGGTCAGCCTAACTATGGCTACACCTTC. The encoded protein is CASSLDLGGQPNYGYTF.